A selection of T cell receptor beta chains follows, all from one sample in a study of long-term antiretroviral therapy in people with HIV. The table came from immunoSEQ multiplex PCR; TCRdb's copy has only in-frame clones and leaves some out. This table has tens of thousands of clones, 84% appearing once. The specimen was unsorted PBMCs, collected 0.5 years before starting antiretroviral therapy. The origin of the receptors is a man aged 35 to 55 with HIV. Each CDR3 is given without its conserved first and last residue.

V gene	J gene	CDR3 protein
TRBV7-2	TRBJ1-5	ASSQDRVNQPQH
TRBV6-6	TRBJ1-2	ASSYAGTASYGYT
TRBV9	TRBJ2-3	ASSVEGRTSTDTQY
TRBV12-1	TRBJ2-7	ASSPDREGNEQY
TRBV7-9	TRBJ1-2	ASSLGGTYGYT
TRBV10-1	TRBJ2-1	ASSESKGSYNEQF
TRBV4-3	TRBJ2-2	ASSQDGGAGTGELF
TRBV28	TRBJ1-2	ASRWTGPNYGYT
TRBV6-6	TRBJ2-7	ASSYSTGGQY
TRBV6-5	TRBJ1-5	ASSYDSSRGQPQH
TRBV28	TRBJ1-2	ASSLEGTANYGYT
TRBV6-6	TRBJ2-7	ASFTVPNEQY
TRBV19	TRBJ1-5	ASSIGDSNQPQH
TRBV4-3	TRBJ1-1	ASSQEWVGSGAEAF
TRBV6-6	TRBJ1-1	AVAWGTSLLDTEAF
TRBV9	TRBJ2-2	ASSPSSGSNTGELF
TRBV10-1	TRBJ2-2	ASSGAANTGELF
TRBV5-6	TRBJ1-2	ASSLRASDGYT
TRBV2	TRBJ2-7	ASEESPLASYEQY
TRBV5-6	TRBJ2-3	ASSLRVTDTQY
TRBV29-1	TRBJ2-2	SVRQGGYTGELF
TRBV2	TRBJ2-1	AVAREESYNEQF
TRBV7-6	TRBJ2-7	ASSLGTAYEQY
TRBV30	TRBJ1-3	AWTGTGNTIY